A single TCR beta chain is shown here with its context. The length of the CDR3 is 16 residues. With 6 bases clipped from V and 0 bases from J, the junction kept 8 bases outside the gene matches. Germline V gene data show CDR1 as MNHEY and CDR2 as SMNVEV (reference sequence). Original analysis: Using reference gene primer amplification, nucleated cell counts were estimated. This table comes from immunoSEQ multiplex PCR, and its TCRdb copy is limited to in-frame clones, with some not included. V, J and clone size are those of that table, while D and trimming were read from the DNA. The repertoire has 150,000 to 200,000 clones, 85% to 90% of them found once; the top ten carry 20% to 25%. This entry belongs to a study of blood T cell repertoires in COVID-19. As for the study in general: Acute and convalescent COVID-19 samples came from the United States, Italy and Spain.

The participants were between roughly 18 and 100 years old and came from 24 US areas. Cohort assignment relied on participant-reported clinical history. V is TRBV27 and J is TRBJ1-2, with 9 bases matching TRBD1. This receptor was taken from a woman aged 40 to 50 in a cohort exposed to, infected with or recovered from COVID-19 (not recorded which). Material for sequencing was PBMCs or T cells enriched from blood (not recorded which). CDR3 residues: CASRAGTGTANYGYTF. The CDR3 nucleotides are TGTGCCAGCAGAGCCGGGACAGGGACAGCTAACTATGGCTACACCTTC.